This TCR beta chain is drawn from a study of T-cell memory formation after mild COVID-19. Study as a whole: Each donor largely had its own TCR clusters.

Using its own MiXCR run on the 5' RACE reads, TCRdb lists one record per CDR3 protein. The sample holds about half a million distinct CDR3 sequences, around a sixth seen once. Regarding the study as a whole: While clones contracting from day 15 to 85 were balanced between CD4 and CD8, later expanders leaned CD4+. Mainly in CM and EM were contracting CD4+ clones; CD8+ were in EMRA.

The CDR3 runs 15 residues. J gave up 2 bases and V 4 bases, and 6 bases lay outside the gene matches. Germline values: CDR1 LNHDA, CDR2 SQIVND (reference sequence). For this clonotype: Its cognate antigen is unknown.

Sequencing was done on a sample of PBMCs or a T cell subset sorted from them (not recorded which). V usage is TRBV19 and J usage is TRBJ2-7, with TRBD1 identical over 9 bases. This sequence originates from an adult woman who had mild COVID-19 (a few samples of this study predate the infection). Cell type and time point are not known. This CDR3 reads CASSTRDRDPYEQYF. CDR3 DNA: TGTGCCAGTAGTACCCGGGACAGGGATCCCTACGAGCAGTACTTC.